The 17 T cell receptor beta chains reported below all come from one sample, sequenced in a study of Graves' ophthalmopathy and Graves' hyperthyroidism. The authors amplified TCR beta CDR3 regions from RNA transcripts. The authors performed first-round RT-PCR with HTBI primers and then a second-round multiplex PCR. TCRdb re-derived calls from the multiplex PCR reads in MiXCR, one entry per CDR3 protein. The sample carries hundreds of thousands of distinct CDR3 sequences, more than 20% recorded once. Input material: peripheral blood. These receptors all come from a woman under 30 with stable Graves' hyperthyroidism.

This clonotype was observed many times. The chain recombines TRBV12-3 or TRBV12-4 with TRBJ1-2; maybe TRBD1 (6 bases). The CDR3 is made up of 16 amino acids. Trimming took 6 bases from V and 8 from J, leaving 25 bases between them. For the CDR3, the DNA is TGTGCCAGCAGCCACTGGGGCCGAGGGGAACAGGGCGGCTACACCTTC. Its protein product is CASSHWGRGEQGGYTF.

This clonotype was detected only a few times. The chain employs TRBV20-1 and TRBJ2-2; D is unclear. Germline CDR1 and CDR2: DFQATT and SNEGSKA (reference sequence). This CDR3 contains 13 residues. The germline V and J ends were trimmed by 6 bases and 4 bases, with 12 bases remaining between them. The CDR3 sequence is CSAPLVSTGELFF. The CDR3 DNA reads TGCAGTGCACCCCTAGTATCCACCGGGGAGCTGTTTTTT.

This clonotype was seen more than once but under ten times. The chain links TRBV5-1 to TRBJ2-2; 8 nucleotides line up with TRBD2. CDR3 length: 16 residues. Germline values: CDR1 SGHRS, CDR2 YFSETQ. J was trimmed by 1 base and V by 1 base; bases with no gene match: 3. The CDR3, as DNA: TGCGCCAGCAGCTTGCGGCTAGCGGGGAACACCGGGGAGCTGTTTTTT. Translated: CASSLRLAGNTGELFF.

At least ten counts were recorded for this clonotype. The chain carries TRBV6-1 and TRBJ1-1, with TRBD1 matching 7 bases. J gave up 4 bases and V 6 bases, and 8 bases lay outside the gene matches. CDR1 and CDR2 (germline): MNHNS, SASEGT. The CDR3 has 14 amino acids. CDR3 nucleotides: TGTGCCAGCAGAAAACAGGGGATTTTCACTGAAGCTTTCTTT. Translating gives CASRKQGIFTEAFF.

The chain has TRBV11-2 and TRBJ2-7, with 10 bases matching TRBD2. Germline values: CDR1 SGHAT, CDR2 FQNNGV. The CDR3 is 17 residues long. Unmatched junction bases numbered 7, after V lost 1 base and J lost 1 base. For the CDR3, the DNA is TGTGCCAGCAGCTTAGGGTTAGCGGGGGGAGGATCCTACGAGCAGTACTTC. Amino acid sequence: CASSLGLAGGGSYEQYF.

This clonotype was observed many times. The V call is TRBV6-6, the J call TRBJ1-1; the D is unclear. V shed 0 bases and J shed 1 base, with 24 bases lying between them. This CDR3 comprises 20 residues. The germline CDR1 and CDR2 sequences are MNHNY and SVGAGI (reference sequence). The CDR3 loop reads CASSYSSWFADSASNTEAFF. The CDR3 coding sequence is TGTGCCAGCAGTTACTCGAGCTGGTTTGCGGACTCCGCATCGAACACTGAAGCTTTCTTT.

The CDR3 nucleotides are TGCAGCGTTGAAGATCTTCGCGGGAGATCAAGGAACGAGCAGTACTTC. Its translation: CSVEDLRGRSRNEQYF. The chain has TRBV29-1 and TRBJ2-7, with 7 positions matching TRBD2. From germline, CDR1 is SQVTM and CDR2 ANQGSEA. Losses at the gene ends were 0 bases for V and 5 bases for J; bases not matched to a gene: 13. The CDR3 contains 16 residues.

This clonotype has ten or more counts. The chain couples TRBV18 to TRBJ1-5; D is unclear. The CDR3 runs 13 residues. CDR1 KGHSH and CDR2 LQKENI come from the germline V gene. The V end lost 3 bases, the J end lost 1 base, and 4 bases lay between the germline ends. CDR3 sequence: CASSPASNQPQHF. DNA for the CDR3: TGTGCCAGCTCACCGGCGAGCAATCAGCCCCAGCATTTT.

The sample holds many counts of this clonotype. The V and J genes are TRBV7-2 and TRBJ1-2; weak D call: TRBD1 (5 bases). Looked up from germline, CDR1 is SGHTA and CDR2 is FQGNSA. The V end was cut by 2 bases, the J end by 7 bases, with 14 bases between. The CDR3 covers 14 residues. The CDR3 DNA sequence: TGTGCCAGCAGCTTACCGGGGCGTCGCGGTGGCTACACCTTC. It specifies CASSLPGRRGGYTF.

The chain links TRBV4-1 to TRBJ2-7, with D uncertain. The length of the CDR3 is 15 residues. Trimming left V 1 base short and J 3 bases short, with 13 bases between. Germline-derived CDR1 and CDR2 are MGHRA and YSYEKL. CDR3 nucleotides: TGCGCCAGCAGCCAAGTTTGGTCGCGAGGCTACGAGCAGTACTTC. Its translation: CASSQVWSRGYEQYF.

The CDR3 is CASGDWSVYGYTF. In nucleotides, the CDR3 is TGTGCCAGTGGGGACTGGAGCGTTTATGGCTACACCTTC. The chain links TRBV2 to TRBJ1-2, with D perhaps TRBD1 (5 bases). V was trimmed by 9 bases and J by 5 bases, leaving 16 bases between them. Germline lookup yields CDR1 SNHLY and CDR2 FYNNEI. This CDR3 is built from 13 residues.

The chain uses TRBV18 and TRBJ2-7; 11 bases fit TRBD1. Germline CDR1 and CDR2: KGHSH and LQKENI. The CDR3 is 15 residues long. V lost 3 bases and J lost 6; bases outside the gene matches: 7. The CDR3 reads CASSPVPGQGGEQYF. The CDR3 DNA reads TGTGCCAGCTCACCCGTCCCGGGACAGGGGGGCGAGCAGTACTTC. The whole variable domain, filled in from reference TRBV18 and TRBJ2-7, reads NAGVMQNPRHLVRRRGQEARLRCSPMKGHSHVYWYRQLPEEGLKFMVYLQKENIIDESGMPKERFSAEFPKEGPSILRIQQVVRGDSAAYFCASSPVPGQGGEQYFGPGTRLTVT.

This clonotype was found many times. The rearrangement links TRBV7-8 to TRBJ1-1; 9 positions agree with TRBD1. Germline CDR1 and CDR2: SGHVS and FQNEAQ. CDR3 length: 18 residues. Trimming cost V 4 bases and J 1 base; bases outside gene matches: 13. The CDR3 spells CASSSRVWGQGRNTEAFF. CDR3 nucleotides: TGTGCCAGCAGCTCTAGGGTATGGGGACAGGGACGGAACACTGAAGCTTTCTTT.

The rearrangement uses TRBV27 and TRBJ1-1, with 7 nucleotides matching TRBD1. Looked up from germline, CDR1 is MNHEY and CDR2 is SMNVEV (reference sequence). The V and J ends lost 5 bases and 4 bases, in that order; junction bases with no gene match: 10. This CDR3 comprises 15 residues. CDR3 in amino acids: CASSAGQRRSTEAFF. CDR3 in DNA: TGTGCCAGCAGTGCGGGACAGCGGCGCAGCACTGAAGCTTTCTTT.

By share, this clonotype ranks as medium-sized. The V and J genes are TRBV28 and TRBJ2-7; perhaps TRBD2 as D (5 bases). The CDR3 length is 14 residues. Trimming cost V 5 bases and J 2 bases, with 13 bases left between them. Germline-derived CDR1 and CDR2 are MDHEN and SYDVKM. This CDR3 is CASSEALGPYEQYF. CDR3 nucleotide sequence: TGTGCCAGCAGTGAAGCACTAGGACCCTACGAGCAGTACTTC.

The chain is built from TRBV11-1 and TRBJ2-5; 9 bases align to TRBD2. J gave up 2 bases and V 5 bases, and 12 bases lay outside the gene matches. Germline V lookup: CDR1 SGHAT, CDR2 FQDESV (reference sequence). The CDR3 is 17 residues long. CDR3 sequence reads: CASSVRAVAGVQETQYF. The CDR3 coding sequence is TGTGCCAGCAGCGTCCGGGCGGTAGCGGGGGTGCAAGAGACCCAGTACTTC.

This clonotype appeared many times. The chain has TRBV6-1 and TRBJ1-1; 7 bases align to TRBD1. CDR1 MNHNS and CDR2 SASEGT come from the germline V gene. V gave up 6 bases and J gave up 3 bases; unmatched junction bases: 10. The CDR3 length is 15 residues. CDR3 nucleotide sequence: TGTGCCAGCAGCCTAAACAGGGGTCGTGACACTGAAGCTTTCTTT. This sequence encodes CASSLNRGRDTEAFF.